Below, 26 T cell receptor beta chains from the same sample are listed, as sequenced in a study of blood T cell repertoires in COVID-19. Using immunoSEQ multiplex PCR, the repertoire was profiled, and TCRdb retains in-frame clones only, with some absent. Of under 300,000 clones in the sample, roughly 84% are singletons; the top ten hold roughly 2%. The sample taken for sequencing was peripheral blood. Source of these receptors: a woman aged 40 to 55 who had recovered from COVID-19.

The V and J genes are TRBV19 and TRBJ2-2, with 7 bases identical to TRBD1. Trimming cost V 9 bases and J 7 bases; bases outside gene matches: 8. The CDR3 loop spans 13 amino acids. Germline loops: CDR1 LNHDA, CDR2 SQIVND (reference sequence). For the CDR3, the DNA is TGTGCCAGCAAGGGGACAGCGCGCGGGGAGCTGTTTTTT. Its translation: CASKGTARGELFF.

V is TRBV5-1 and J is TRBJ1-2, with 8 bases lining up with TRBD1. CDR1 and CDR2 (germline): SGHRS, YFSETQ. V gave up 4 bases and J gave up 5 bases; unmatched junction bases: 7. CDR3 length: 14 residues. This CDR3 is CASSTTGAGYGYTF. Here the CDR3 DNA reads TGCGCCAGCAGCACGACAGGGGCAGGGTATGGCTACACCTTC.

The chain has TRBV6-6 and TRBJ1-4, with 9 bases fitting TRBD1. Trimming cost V 6 bases and J 5 bases; bases outside gene matches: 4. Germline V gene sequence: CDR1 MNHNY, CDR2 SVGAGI (reference sequence). The CDR3 covers 14 residues. The CDR3 bases are TGTGCCAGCAGCCCGGGACAGGGAAATGAAAAACTGTTTTTT. This translates into CASSPGQGNEKLFF.

The sample holds one count of this clone. This chain joins TRBV7-2 and TRBJ2-5; 12 nucleotides agree with TRBD1. V lost 6 bases, J lost 7 bases, and 6 bases stayed unmatched. The CDR3 spans 14 residues. CDR1 is SGHTA and CDR2 is FQGNSA in the germline V gene. CDR3 region: CASRSGQGAGTQYF. The CDR3 bases are TGTGCCAGCAGGTCGGGACAGGGGGCAGGGACCCAGTACTTC.

CDR3 coding DNA: TGTGCCAGCAGTACTCCGGGGCAGGGGGGTTCTGGCTACACCTTC. Encoded protein: CASSTPGQGGSGYTF. This chain links TRBV6-5 with TRBJ1-2; 7 positions agree with TRBD1. J gave up 7 bases and V 5 bases, and 13 bases lay outside the gene matches. Germline lookup yields CDR1 MNHEY and CDR2 SVGAGI. This CDR3 region has 15 residues.

In its sample, this clone was seen once. V is TRBV3-1 (or the pseudogene TRBV3-2) and J is TRBJ2-5; unclear D gene. The end of the DNA fits TRBJ2-7 better, so the J call may be wrong. This CDR3 is 12 amino acids long. Germline CDR1 is LGHDT and CDR2 is YNNKEL (reference sequence). DNA of the CDR3: TGTGCCAGCACCGCAGGATTCGGCGAGCAGTACTTC. Protein: CASTAGFGEQYF.

J is TRBJ2-5 and V is TRBV5-1, with D possibly being TRBD2 (6 bases). This CDR3 comprises 14 residues. Deletions cut 0 bases from V and 3 bases from J, with 9 bases between. Germline values: CDR1 SGHRS, CDR2 YFSETQ. In DNA form, the CDR3 reads TGCGCCAGCAGCTTGGTTTCGGGGGAAGAGACCCAGTACTTC. Encoded protein: CASSLVSGEETQYF. Together with reference TRBV5-1 and TRBJ2-5, the CDR3 gives the full variable domain: KAGVTQTPRYLIKTRGQQVTLSCSPISGHRSVSWYQQTPGQGLQFLFEYFSETQRNKGNFPGRFSGRQFSNSRSEMNVSTLELGDSALYLCASSLVSGEETQYFGPGTRLLVL.

V gene TRBV7-9 combines with J gene TRBJ1-1; weak D call: TRBD1 (5 bases). This CDR3 has 14 residues. Trimming left V 4 bases short and J 0 bases short, with 9 bases between. The germline gives CDR1 SEHNR, CDR2 FQNEAQ (reference sequence). The CDR3 loop is CASSWGGLNTEAFF. The CDR3 coding sequence is TGTGCCAGCAGCTGGGGGGGTTTGAACACTGAAGCTTTCTTT.

This clone occurred many times. This chain uses TRBV4-1 with TRBJ2-1, with 8 positions matching TRBD2. There are 16 residues in the CDR3. V lost 2 bases to trimming and J lost 3 bases; unmatched junction nucleotides: 6. The germline V gene has CDR1 MGHRA and CDR2 YSYEKL. CDR3 DNA: TGCGCCAGCAGCCAAACTACAGCGGGGGACTACAATGAGCAGTTCTTC. It encodes CASSQTTAGDYNEQFF.

DNA for the CDR3: TGTGCCAGCTCACCTGGCGCAGGGTCCGGCGAGCAGTACTTC. Translated: CASSPGAGSGEQYF. J is TRBJ2-7 and V is TRBV18; D may be TRBD1 (5 bases). CDR1 is KGHSH, CDR2 LQKENI, per germline. The CDR3 runs to 14 residues. V shed 3 bases and J shed 6 bases, with 15 bases lying between them.

The table lists this clone with a count of one. The rearrangement links TRBV28 to TRBJ2-7, with TRBD1 matching 7 bases. Unmatched junction bases numbered 6, after V lost 4 bases and J lost 0 bases. Germline assignment: CDR1 MDHEN and CDR2 SYDVKM. This CDR3 has 15 residues. The CDR3 here is CASSYDRALSYEQYF. CDR3 DNA: TGTGCCAGCAGTTATGACAGGGCCCTCTCCTACGAGCAGTACTTC.

This clone occurred once. V gene TRBV9 combines with J gene TRBJ1-2, with D unresolved. The V gene lost 3 bases and the J gene lost 9 bases, with 18 bases spanning the gap. CDR1 SGDLS and CDR2 YYNGEE come from the germline V gene. This CDR3 is built from 14 residues. In DNA form, the CDR3 reads TGTGCCAGCAGCGATCCGGGGAGTCCTAAAAGCTACACCTTC. Protein sequence: CASSDPGSPKSYTF.

V is TRBV4-3 and J is TRBJ2-1; 8 bases fit TRBD2. Trimming cost V 1 base and J 4 bases; bases outside gene matches: 6. The V gene's germline CDR1 is LGHNA and CDR2 YSLEER. There are 16 residues in the CDR3. Here the CDR3 reads CASSQAPGLGYNEQFF. DNA of the CDR3: TGCGCCAGCAGCCAAGCGCCGGGACTAGGTTACAATGAGCAGTTCTTC.

The rearrangement links TRBV19 to TRBJ2-2, with 7 bases fitting TRBD1. Trimming cost V 10 bases and J 1 base; bases outside gene matches: 6. Germline V lookup: CDR1 LNHDA, CDR2 SQIVND (reference sequence). The CDR3 has 14 amino acids. The CDR3 DNA sequence: TGTGCCACCTCGGGACAGCTGAACACCGGGGAGCTGTTTTTT. Amino acid sequence: CATSGQLNTGELFF.

The rearrangement uses TRBV28 and TRBJ1-5; the D is unclear. This CDR3 is 13 amino acids long. Per the germline V gene, CDR1 is MDHEN and CDR2 is SYDVKM. V was cut by 3 bases and J by 11 bases, with 14 bases left in between. The CDR3, as DNA: TGTGCCAGCAGTTTTGTCGGGATCAAGTCCCAGCATTTT. Translating gives CASSFVGIKSQHF.

This clone appeared once. Distinct nucleotide sequences in the sample also encode this CDR3. The V and J genes are TRBV28 and TRBJ1-3, with a possible D match to TRBD1 (6 bases). Trimming stripped 6 bases from V and 4 bases from J, with 13 bases between. Germline CDR1 reads MDHEN; CDR2 reads SYDVKM. This CDR3 is built from 14 residues. The CDR3 protein is CASSRGGTGNTIYF. DNA for the CDR3: TGTGCCAGCAGCCGGGGGGGGACAGGAAACACCATATATTTT.

The chain is built from TRBV4-1 and TRBJ2-5, with 10 bases that match TRBD2. CDR1 is MGHRA and CDR2 is YSYEKL in the germline V gene. The V and J ends lost 0 bases and 5 bases, in that order; junction bases with no gene match: 6. CDR3 length: 16 residues. CDR3 nucleotide sequence: TGCGCCAGCAGCCAAGAAATAGCGGGGGGTTTGGAGACCCAGTACTTC. This codes for CASSQEIAGGLETQYF.

The chain combines TRBV6-5 with TRBJ1-3; 7 bases align to TRBD1. Germline trimming cut 7 bases from V and 0 bases from J; bases unmatched to any gene: 6. Per germline, CDR1 MNHEY and CDR2 SVGAGI. The CDR3 has 15 amino acids. This chain's CDR3 is CASKADRSSGNTIYF. The CDR3 region has the DNA TGTGCCAGCAAGGCGGACAGGTCCTCTGGAAACACCATATATTTT.

The CDR3 DNA reads TGTGCCTGGAGTGTACTAGGCAGGGGAGGGACAGATACGCAGTATTTT. Its translation: CAWSVLGRGGTDTQYF. J is TRBJ2-3 and V is TRBV30; D is possibly TRBD2 (7 bases). The CDR3 covers 16 residues. Per germline, CDR1 GTSNPN and CDR2 SVGIG (reference sequence). V shed 0 bases and J shed 3 bases, with 16 bases lying between them. The variable domain in full, with the rest retrieved from reference TRBV30 and TRBJ2-3, is SQTIHQWPATLVQPVGSPLSLECTVEGTSNPNLYWYRQAAGRGLQLLFYSVGIGQISSEVPQNLSASRPQDRQFILSSKKLLLSDSGFYLCAWSVLGRGGTDTQYFGPGTRLTVL.

The J gene is TRBJ2-1, the V gene TRBV5-3; 9 positions agree with TRBD2. TRBV5-3 is recorded as an ORF, its role being uncertain. Trimming took 5 bases from V and 0 from J; bases not matched to a gene: 15. The CDR3 loop spans 19 amino acids. CDR3 DNA: TGTGCCAGAAGATCCGGTAGGCGGGAGGGCCCAAGCTCCTACAATGAGCAGTTCTTC. Amino acids: CARRSGRREGPSSYNEQFF.

The chain links TRBV27 to TRBJ2-2; D is possibly TRBD1 (6 bases). V was pared by 6 bases and J by 4 bases, with 9 bases between. Germline loops: CDR1 MNHEY, CDR2 SMNVEV (reference sequence). The CDR3 spans 13 residues. As DNA, the CDR3 is TGTGCCAGCAGGGACAGTGGCACCGGGGAGCTGTTTTTT. Encoded protein: CASRDSGTGELFF.

This clone occurred once. The chain has TRBV6-6 and TRBJ2-5; the D is unclear. CDR1 is MNHNY, CDR2 SVGAGI, per germline (reference sequence). Trimming removed 0 bases from V and 1 base from J, with 6 bases in between. This CDR3 has 14 residues. The CDR3 region is CASSYSLFQETQYF. CDR3 DNA sequence: TGTGCCAGCAGTTACTCACTGTTCCAAGAGACCCAGTACTTC.

The genes are TRBV10-3 and TRBJ2-1, with D possibly matching TRBD2 (5 bases). Deletions cut 2 bases from V and 8 bases from J, with 10 bases between. Germline V gene sequence: CDR1 ENHRY, CDR2 SYGVKD. The CDR3 covers 13 residues. CDR3 amino acids: CAISELGVYEQFF. As DNA, the CDR3 is TGTGCCATCAGTGAGCTGGGAGTATATGAGCAGTTCTTC.

The chain employs TRBV30 and TRBJ1-2; 8 bases line up with TRBD1. V shed 3 bases, J shed 3 bases, and the junction held 3 bases outside the gene matches. Germline CDR1 and CDR2: GTSNPN and SVGIG (reference sequence). CDR3 length: 13 amino acids. CDR3 sequence reads: CAWSQGAYYGYTF. In DNA form, the CDR3 reads TGTGCCTGGAGCCAGGGGGCGTACTATGGCTACACCTTC. Full variable domain (remainder filled in from reference TRBV30 and TRBJ1-2): SQTIHQWPATLVQPVGSPLSLECTVEGTSNPNLYWYRQAAGRGLQLLFYSVGIGQISSEVPQNLSASRPQDRQFILSSKKLLLSDSGFYLCAWSQGAYYGYTFGSGTRLTVV.

The chain links TRBV6-1 to TRBJ2-7; the match to TRBD1 covers 7 bases. Germline CDR1 MNHNS, CDR2 SASEGT. The CDR3 is made up of 16 amino acids. Trimming took 2 bases from V and 2 from J; bases not matched to a gene: 9. The CDR3 region is CASSEPTGVWTYEQYF. The CDR3 bases are TGTGCCAGCAGTGAACCCACAGGGGTGTGGACCTACGAGCAGTACTTC.

The V call is TRBV6-5, the J call TRBJ2-2, with 7 bases fitting TRBD1. V trimming: 7 bases; J trimming: 5 bases; junction bases outside the gene matches: 10. The CDR3 is 15 amino acids. CDR1 MNHEY and CDR2 SVGAGI come from the germline V gene. In nucleotides, the CDR3 is TGTGCCAGCATTGGAACAGGGGATATGACCGGGGAGCTGTTTTTT. This gives the protein CASIGTGDMTGELFF.